A single sample is the source of the 12 T cell receptor beta chains below, sequenced in a study of cytomegalovirus exposure and HLA in healthy donors. This PCR relied on a set of 60 Vbeta primers and 13 Jbeta primers. TCRdb keeps only in-frame clones here, not all; method: immunoSEQ multiplex PCR. Of approximately 110,000 clones listed, 77% are singletons. Source material: PBMCs. The receptors here all came from a woman between 40 and 50 years old in good health and CMV-seropositive.

The chain recombines TRBV4-1 with TRBJ1-1; D is perhaps TRBD1 (6 bases). Germline CDR1 is MGHRA and CDR2 is YSYEKL. This CDR3 contains 15 residues. The V end was cut by 1 base, the J end by 1 base, with 10 bases between. CDR3 nucleotide sequence: TGCGCCAGCAGCCAAGTTAGGGGGTGGAACACTGAAGCTTTCTTT. As protein: CASSQVRGWNTEAFF.

The genes are TRBV6-6 and TRBJ1-5, with 8 nucleotides matching TRBD1. The germline CDR1 and CDR2 sequences are MNHNY and SVGAGI (reference sequence). V was clipped by 0 bases and J by 3 bases; unmatched bases: 4. This CDR3 region has 16 residues. Written as DNA, the CDR3 is TGTGCCAGCAGTTACTCGGCAGGGGGCTTCAATCAGCCCCAGCATTTT. Translating gives CASSYSAGGFNQPQHF.

The rearrangement uses TRBV5-6 and TRBJ1-2; 8 bases align to TRBD1. Germline assignment: CDR1 SGHDT and CDR2 YYEEEE. Unmatched junction bases numbered 8, after V lost 6 bases and J lost 7 bases. There are 13 residues in the CDR3. The CDR3 protein is CASTDRGHSGYTF. CDR3 coding DNA: TGTGCCAGCACAGACAGGGGTCACTCTGGCTACACCTTC.

V usage is TRBV6-5 and J usage is TRBJ2-7, with 8 bases matching TRBD2. This CDR3 is built from 14 residues. With V trimmed by 6 bases and J by 4 bases, 8 bases remained unmatched. Germline V gives CDR1 MNHEY, CDR2 SVGAGI. The CDR3: CASSRREVGYEQYF. CDR3 DNA: TGTGCCAGCAGCCGGCGGGAGGTCGGTTACGAGCAGTACTTC.

V usage is TRBV7-2 and J usage is TRBJ1-4, with TRBD1 as a possible D gene (5 bases). This CDR3 region has 14 residues. V was shortened by 6 bases and J by 2 bases, with 10 bases between the two germline ends. Germline lookup yields CDR1 SGHTA and CDR2 FQGNSA. In nucleotides, the CDR3 is TGTGCCAGCAGTAGGGACTTTACTAATGAAAAACTGTTTTTT. It specifies CASSRDFTNEKLFF.

The gene calls are TRBV4-1 and TRBJ1-1, with unresolved D. The germline CDR1 and CDR2 sequences are MGHRA and YSYEKL. V shed 6 bases and J shed 0 bases, with 11 bases lying between them. This CDR3 spans 14 amino acids. The CDR3 bases are TGCGCCAGCAGGGGCCGAACAATGAACACTGAAGCTTTCTTT. As protein: CASRGRTMNTEAFF.

The V gene is TRBV28, the J gene TRBJ2-1; TRBD2 agrees at 10 bases. This CDR3 has 15 residues. The V segment lost 8 bases and the J segment 5 bases; nucleotides outside the gene matches: 9. Germline V CDR1 and CDR2: MDHEN, SYDVKM. The CDR3 DNA sequence: TGTGCCAGCCGTCCGGGACTAGCGACCGACAATGAGCAGTTCTTC. It specifies CASRPGLATDNEQFF.

J is TRBJ2-3 and V is TRBV28, with TRBD2 identical over 7 bases. Germline V lookup: CDR1 MDHEN, CDR2 SYDVKM. V trimming: 10 bases; J trimming: 7 bases; junction bases outside the gene matches: 14. The CDR3 is made up of 14 amino acids. The CDR3 protein is CAIPGWREWNTQYF. The DNA of the CDR3 is TGTGCCATCCCGGGTTGGCGGGAGTGGAATACGCAGTATTTT. Looking up the rest from reference TRBV28 and TRBJ2-3 gives the full variable domain: DVKVTQSSRYLVKRTGEKVFLECVQDMDHENMFWYRQDPGLGLRLIYFSYDVKMKEKGDIPEGYSVSREKKERFSLILESASTNQTSMYLCAIPGWREWNTQYFGPGTRLTVL.

The CDR3 region is CASSQFGIEQFF. The CDR3 DNA follows: TGCGCCAGCAGCCAATTCGGGATTGAGCAGTTCTTC. The chain combines TRBV4-1 with TRBJ2-1; D is possibly TRBD2 (5 bases). Between the trimmed V and J ends, which lost 2 bases and 9 bases, there was a span of 8 bases. In germline, CDR1 is MGHRA, CDR2 YSYEKL. The CDR3 consists of 12 residues.

The gene calls are TRBV5-4 and TRBJ1-3; 9 bases are shared with TRBD1. This CDR3 region has 14 residues. Germline lookup yields CDR1 SGHNT and CDR2 YYREEE (reference sequence). J lost 5 bases, V lost 4 bases, and 4 bases had no gene match. CDR3 nucleotides: TGTGCCAGCAGCGAGGGACAGGGCAGAAACACCATATATTTT. Protein: CASSEGQGRNTIYF.

The gene calls are TRBV27 and TRBJ2-2; tentatively, D is TRBD1 (6 bases). Trimming stripped 7 bases from V and 2 bases from J, with 11 bases between. The V gene's germline CDR1 is MNHEY and CDR2 SMNVEV (reference sequence). This CDR3 has 14 amino acids. Written as DNA, the CDR3 is TGTGCCAGCAACACGGGACAAAACACCGGGGAGCTGTTTTTT. Amino acid sequence: CASNTGQNTGELFF.

The chain joins TRBV29-1 to TRBJ2-7; 13 positions match TRBD2. CDR1 and CDR2 (germline): SQVTM, ANQGSEA. V lost 6 bases to trimming and J lost 2 bases; unmatched junction nucleotides: 4. The CDR3 extends over 14 amino acids. The CDR3 DNA follows: TGCAGCGTAGCCACTAGCGGGAGGGCCTACGAGCAGTACTTC. It is translated as CSVATSGRAYEQYF.